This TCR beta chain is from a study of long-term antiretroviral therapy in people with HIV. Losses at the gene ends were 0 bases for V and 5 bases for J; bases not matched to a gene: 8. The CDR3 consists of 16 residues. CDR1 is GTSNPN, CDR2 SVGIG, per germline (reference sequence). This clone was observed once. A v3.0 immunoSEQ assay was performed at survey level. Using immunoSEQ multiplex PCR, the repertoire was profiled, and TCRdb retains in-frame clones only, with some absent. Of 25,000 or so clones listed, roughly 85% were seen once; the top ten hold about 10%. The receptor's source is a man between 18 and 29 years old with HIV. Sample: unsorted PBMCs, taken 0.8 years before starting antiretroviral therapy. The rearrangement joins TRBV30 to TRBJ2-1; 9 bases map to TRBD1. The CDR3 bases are TGTGCCTGGAGTGTAGGGGGACAGGGTCCAGACAATGAGCAGTTCTTC. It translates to CAWSVGGQGPDNEQFF.